The clone carrying this T cell receptor beta chain has only a few counts. Its antigen is undetermined. This sample is drawn from a study of T-cell memory formation after mild COVID-19. TCRdb re-called the 5' RACE reads through MiXCR, storing one row per CDR3 protein. The sample holds roughly 160,000 distinct CDR3 sequences, 10% to 15% seen once. The CDR3 covers 15 residues. Germline V gives CDR1 MNHEY, CDR2 SMNVEV (reference sequence). V lost 5 bases and J 7 bases, leaving 19 bases between the germline ends. Study-level points and caveats: The appearance of some responding clones in pre-infection memory suggested that cross-reactive memory joined.

The V gene is TRBV27, the J gene TRBJ2-3; D remains ambiguous. Sequencing was performed on PBMCs or a T cell subset sorted from them (not recorded which). The receptor's source is a young man who had mild COVID-19 (a few samples of this study predate the infection). Cell type and time point are not known. Here the CDR3 DNA reads TGTGCCAGCAGTCAAGGGTCTGCCATAGGGAATACGCAGTATTTT. It translates to CASSQGSAIGNTQYF.